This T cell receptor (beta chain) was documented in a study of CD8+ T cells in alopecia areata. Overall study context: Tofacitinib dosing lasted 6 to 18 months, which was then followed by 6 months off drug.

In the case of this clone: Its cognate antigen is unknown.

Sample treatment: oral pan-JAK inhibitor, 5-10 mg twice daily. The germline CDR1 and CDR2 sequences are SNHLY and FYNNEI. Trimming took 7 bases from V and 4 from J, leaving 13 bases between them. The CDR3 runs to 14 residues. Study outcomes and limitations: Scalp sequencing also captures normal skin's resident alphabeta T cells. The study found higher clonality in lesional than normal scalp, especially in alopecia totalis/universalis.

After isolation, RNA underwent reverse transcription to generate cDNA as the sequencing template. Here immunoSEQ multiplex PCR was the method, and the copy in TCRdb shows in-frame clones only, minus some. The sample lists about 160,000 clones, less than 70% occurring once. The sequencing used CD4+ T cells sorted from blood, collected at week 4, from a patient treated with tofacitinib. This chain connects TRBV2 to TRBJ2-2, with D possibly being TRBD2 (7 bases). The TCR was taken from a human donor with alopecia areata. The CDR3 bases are TGTGCCAGCAACGCGGGGGCCATCACCGGGGAGCTGTTTTTT. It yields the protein CASNAGAITGELFF.